Each of the 24 T cell receptor beta chains below was sequenced from the same sample in a study of vaccination and CD4 T cells after COVID-19. The sample's treatment: approximately 10-day PBMC culture with coronavirus spike peptide pools or control peptides (ViraFEST assay). The study sequenced cultured CD4+ T cell DNA using the Oncomine TCR Beta short-read assay. TCRdb recomputed calls from the PCR reads with MiXCR, one row per CDR3 protein. The sample contains about 14,000 distinct CDR3 sequences, approximately 40% of which appear only once. Which antigens these TCRs recognize remains unknown. The sequencing sample was made of CD4+ T cells from blood, cultured in vitro. The receptors stem from a human donor who had recovered from COVID-19.

This clonotype was seen only a few times. The chain joins TRBV2 to TRBJ1-1; D not certain. The CDR3 contains 16 residues. The germline V gene encodes CDR1 SNHLY and CDR2 FYNNEI. Trimming took off 0 bases at V and 4 bases at J, with 15 bases between the two ends. The CDR3 loop reads CASSEALAGKGTEAFF. In DNA form, the CDR3 reads TGTGCCAGCAGTGAAGCGCTGGCAGGTAAGGGCACTGAAGCTTTCTTT.

This clonotype turned up a few times. CDR3 residues: CASSPETGSTQYF. CDR3 sequence (DNA): TGCGCCAGCAGCCCCGAAACAGGGAGTACGCAGTATTTT. The chain has TRBV10-1 and TRBJ2-3; the D gene is possibly TRBD1 (6 bases). V lost 6 bases, J lost 8 bases, and 15 bases lay in between. The CDR3 sequence is 13 residues long. Per the germline V gene, CDR1 is WNHNN and CDR2 is SYGVQD (reference sequence).

The V gene is TRBV27, the J gene TRBJ1-6; TRBD1 might be the D (6 bases). The CDR3 contains 15 residues. V was shortened by 2 bases and J by 13 bases, with 18 bases between the two germline ends. The germline V gene has CDR1 MNHEY and CDR2 SMNVEV (reference sequence). CDR3 coding DNA: TGTGCCAGCAGTTTAACAGGGACCAGAAGGGATCCCCTCCACTTT. Its protein product is CASSLTGTRRDPLHF.

The J gene is TRBJ2-7, the V gene TRBV2; D is ambiguous. There are 12 residues in the CDR3. Germline V gene data show CDR1 as SNHLY and CDR2 as FYNNEI. With 6 bases removed from V and 11 bases from J, the gap between germline ends came to 17 bases. CDR3: CASSPQASRKYF. The CDR3 DNA reads TGTGCCAGCAGCCCCCAGGCGTCTAGGAAGTACTTC.

This clonotype was counted only a few times. The V call is TRBV10-1, the J call TRBJ2-2, with D perhaps matching TRBD1 (6 bases). V was trimmed by 3 bases and J by 6 bases, leaving 14 bases between them. Per germline, CDR1 WNHNN and CDR2 SYGVQD (reference sequence). The CDR3 spans 15 residues. The CDR3 spells CASSDDRSHPGELFF. The CDR3 DNA follows: TGCGCCAGCAGTGATGACAGGAGTCATCCCGGGGAGCTGTTTTTT.

The chain links TRBV14 to TRBJ2-1; 7 bases are a match to TRBD1. The CDR3 totals 16 residues. Trimming removed 1 base from V and 1 base from J; junction bases left unmatched: 4. Germline loops: CDR1 SGHDN, CDR2 FVKESK. CDR3: CASSQVTGMSYNEQFF. The DNA of the CDR3 is TGTGCCAGCAGCCAAGTGACAGGGATGTCCTACAATGAGCAGTTCTTC.

The chain links TRBV19 to TRBJ2-3, with D possibly TRBD1 on 5 matching bases. The germline V gene has CDR1 LNHDA and CDR2 SQIVND (reference sequence). Trimming shortened V by 3 bases and J by 7 bases, and 14 bases separated the two germline ends. The CDR3 contains 14 residues. CDR3 loop: CASSMSARAYTQYF. CDR3 nucleotides: TGTGCCAGTAGTATGTCAGCCAGGGCATATACGCAGTATTTT. The whole variable domain, filled in from reference TRBV19 and TRBJ2-3, reads DGGITQSPKYLFRKEGQNVTLSCEQNLNHDAMYWYRQDPGQGLRLIYYSQIVNDFQKGDIAEGYSVSREKKESFPLTVTSAQKNPTAFYLCASSMSARAYTQYFGPGTRLTVL.

V and J are TRBV27 and TRBJ2-1, with 9 nucleotides matching TRBD2. There are 17 residues in the CDR3. In germline, CDR1 is MNHEY, CDR2 SMNVEV (reference sequence). Germline trimming cut 5 bases from V and 8 bases from J; bases unmatched to any gene: 16. CDR3: CASSRKVAGEPRDEQFF. The CDR3 nucleotides read TGTGCCAGCAGTCGAAAAGTAGCGGGAGAACCTCGGGATGAGCAGTTCTTC.

A few counts support this clonotype. The V and J genes are TRBV20-1 and TRBJ1-5; D uncertain. CDR1 and CDR2 (germline): DFQATT, SNEGSKA (reference sequence). The V end was cut by 5 bases, the J end by 4 bases, with 24 bases between. This CDR3 has 17 residues. The CDR3 sequence: CSAFPLHLETGNQPQHF. The DNA for the CDR3 is TGCAGTGCTTTTCCCCTTCACCTCGAGACGGGAAATCAGCCCCAGCATTTT.

This clonotype was counted only a few times. The CDR3 reads CASTDRGSSYEQYF. The CDR3 DNA reads TGTGCCAGCACCGACCGGGGTAGCTCCTACGAGCAGTACTTC. The chain is built from TRBV28 and TRBJ2-7; maybe TRBD2 (5 bases). The germline V gene encodes CDR1 MDHEN and CDR2 SYDVKM. The length of the CDR3 is 14 residues. Between the trimmed V and J ends, which lost 7 bases and 0 bases, there was a span of 13 bases.

This clonotype was counted only a few times. The chain couples TRBV6-1 to TRBJ1-2, with 7 bases aligning to TRBD1. The ends lost 10 bases at V and 0 bases at J; junction bases unmatched: 5. Germline loops: CDR1 MNHNS, CDR2 SASEGT. The length of the CDR3 is 13 residues. The CDR3 is CAIGQGANYGYTF. The CDR3, as DNA: TGTGCCATAGGCCAGGGGGCTAACTATGGCTACACCTTC.

The chain employs TRBV20-1 and TRBJ2-3; unclear D gene. The CDR3 loop spans 16 amino acids. The V end was cut by 2 bases, the J end by 2 bases, with 17 bases between. Germline V gene sequence: CDR1 DFQATT, CDR2 SNEGSKA (reference sequence). DNA for the CDR3: TGCAGTGCTAGATTGATTAAGGGCAGCTACACAGATACGCAGTATTTT. Translating it yields CSARLIKGSYTDTQYF.

This rearrangement joins TRBV20-1 to TRBJ2-3; 9 bases map to TRBD2. CDR1 DFQATT and CDR2 SNEGSKA come from the germline V gene (reference sequence). V was clipped by 3 bases and J by 1 base; unmatched bases: 5. The CDR3 is 15 amino acids. The CDR3 loop reads CSARTSSGGTDTQYF. CDR3 nucleotide sequence: TGCAGTGCTAGGACTTCTAGCGGGGGCACAGATACGCAGTATTTT.

The chain carries TRBV19 and TRBJ2-7; D is ambiguous. Germline loops: CDR1 LNHDA, CDR2 SQIVND (reference sequence). CDR3 length equals 16 residues. V was pared by 5 bases and J by 2 bases, with 19 bases between. The CDR3 spells CASSPDRRPNTYEQYF. Here the CDR3 DNA reads TGTGCCAGTAGTCCCGATCGTAGGCCTAATACCTACGAGCAGTACTTC.

CDR3: CSARTSGFTQYF. In nucleotides, the CDR3 is TGCAGTGCTCGGACTAGCGGGTTTACGCAGTATTTT. The V and J genes are TRBV20-1 and TRBJ2-3; 11 bases align to TRBD2. Germline CDR1 and CDR2: DFQATT and SNEGSKA (reference sequence). CDR3 length: 12 residues. V lost 5 bases and J lost 8; bases outside the gene matches: 3.

The V and J genes are TRBV20-1 and TRBJ2-5; D possibly matches TRBD1 or TRBD2 (5 bases each). The ends were cut back, 5 bases at V and 6 bases at J, with 13 bases in the middle. This CDR3 has 12 residues. Germline CDR1 is DFQATT and CDR2 is SNEGSKA (reference sequence). CDR3 coding DNA: TGCAGTGCTCTGGGACGACGGAAGACCCAGTACTTC. This gives the protein CSALGRRKTQYF.

The V gene is TRBV4-1, the J gene TRBJ2-7; D not certain. The CDR3 length is 15 residues. V was clipped by 0 bases and J by 6 bases, with 15 bases between them. CDR1 and CDR2 (germline): MGHRA, YSYEKL. CDR3: CASSQEFAISIEQYF. As DNA, the CDR3 is TGCGCCAGCAGCCAAGAATTCGCGATTTCTATCGAGCAGTACTTC.

The CDR3 DNA sequence: TGTGCCAGTACCGATCGTAGCAGGGTGGTTACTGAAGCTTTCTTT. Translating it yields CASTDRSRVVTEAFF. The chain joins TRBV19 to TRBJ1-1; D possibly corresponds to TRBD1 (5 bases). This CDR3 region has 15 residues. CDR1 is LNHDA, CDR2 SQIVND, per germline (reference sequence). Deletions cut 7 bases from V and 5 bases from J, with 20 bases between.

This chain joins TRBV5-6 and TRBJ1-2, with 9 bases identical to TRBD1. CDR3 size: 14 residues. Germline CDR1 reads SGHDT; CDR2 reads YYEEEE. The V segment lost 4 bases and the J segment 4 bases; nucleotides outside the gene matches: 5. CDR3 DNA: TGTGCCAGCAGCGGAGGGGACAGGGCCTATGGCTACACCTTC. Protein sequence: CASSGGDRAYGYTF. Combining the CDR3 with reference TRBV5-6 and TRBJ1-2 gives the whole variable domain DAGVTQSPTHLIKTRGQQVTLRCSPKSGHDTVSWYQQALGQGPQFIFQYYEEEERQRGNFPDRFSGHQFPNYSSELNVNALLLGDSALYLCASSGGDRAYGYTFGSGTRLTVV.

This sequence joins TRBV6-1 and TRBJ1-6; D is ambiguous. The CDR3 has 13 amino acids. V was shortened by 7 bases and J by 9 bases, with 13 bases between the two germline ends. Germline V gene sequence: CDR1 MNHNS, CDR2 SASEGT. CDR3: CASTPLEGSPLHF. For the CDR3, the DNA is TGTGCCAGCACGCCTCTTGAAGGTTCACCCCTCCACTTT.

The chain links TRBV7-9 to TRBJ2-1; TRBD2 matches 8 bases. V lost 4 bases to trimming and J lost 4 bases; unmatched junction nucleotides: 6. The CDR3 runs to 15 residues. Germline V CDR1 and CDR2: SEHNR, FQNEAQ (reference sequence). As DNA, the CDR3 is TGTGCCAGCAGCTACAAGCGGGAGCCATACAATGAGCAGTTCTTC. It encodes CASSYKREPYNEQFF.

This clonotype was seen a few times. V is TRBV28 and J is TRBJ1-2; D is ambiguous. Germline CDR1 reads MDHEN; CDR2 reads SYDVKM. The CDR3 runs 11 residues. V shed 8 bases and J shed 4 bases, with 8 bases lying between them. The CDR3 DNA is TGTGCCAGCGGGCAGAGCTATGGCTACACCTTC. This gives the protein CASGQSYGYTF.

The chain has TRBV7-2 and TRBJ2-1; D is ambiguous. This CDR3 contains 14 residues. Trimming removed 5 bases from V and 4 bases from J, with 12 bases in between. Germline V CDR1 and CDR2: SGHTA, FQGNSA. The DNA for the CDR3 is TGTGCCAGCAGCCTTACACCGCGGTACAATGAGCAGTTCTTC. Encoded protein: CASSLTPRYNEQFF.

The genes are TRBV5-1 and TRBJ2-1; the match to TRBD2 covers 8 bases. Trimming took 5 bases from V and 5 from J; bases not matched to a gene: 6. This CDR3 has 14 residues. The germline V gene encodes CDR1 SGHRS and CDR2 YFSETQ. The CDR3 region is CASRISGTHNEQFF. The CDR3 DNA reads as TGCGCCAGCAGGATTAGCGGGACCCACAATGAGCAGTTCTTC.